One TCR beta chain is described in this entry. Seattle participants joined during active infection and were tracked over time. These data belong to a study of blood T cell repertoires in COVID-19. The wider study: In each case, the material was cDNA or gDNA derived from T cells, B-cell-depleted T cells, or PBMCs.

This CDR3 region has 15 residues. Germline loops: CDR1 MNHEY, CDR2 SMNVEV (reference sequence). Trimming stripped 4 bases from V and 0 bases from J, with 9 bases between. As originally analysed: The assay estimated nucleated cells by amplifying reference gene primers. The table came from immunoSEQ multiplex PCR; TCRdb's copy has only in-frame clones and leaves some out. The V and J calls and clone size come from that table; D and trimming were worked out from the DNA. The sample contains 150,000 to 250,000 clones, 70% to 80% of which appear only once. The chain employs TRBV27 and TRBJ1-4; D is ambiguous. This TCR derives from a middle-aged woman with COVID-19, enrolled during active disease. The sequencing input was peripheral blood. This CDR3 is CASSSEGATNEKLFF. The DNA for the CDR3 is TGTGCCAGCAGTTCGGAGGGAGCAACTAATGAAAAACTGTTTTTT.